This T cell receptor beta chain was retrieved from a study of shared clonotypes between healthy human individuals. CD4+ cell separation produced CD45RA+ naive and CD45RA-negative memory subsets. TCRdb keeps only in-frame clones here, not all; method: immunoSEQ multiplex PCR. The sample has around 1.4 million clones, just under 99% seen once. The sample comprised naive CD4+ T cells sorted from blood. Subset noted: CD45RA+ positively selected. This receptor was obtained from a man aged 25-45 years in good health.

CDR3 bases: TGTGCCAGCAGCTTGGATCCCAGGGCCGGCGAGCAGTACTTC. Translated: CASSLDPRAGEQYF. The chain links TRBV5-4 to TRBJ2-7, with D perhaps TRBD1 (5 bases). Germline V gene sequence: CDR1 SGHNT, CDR2 YYREEE (reference sequence). This CDR3 spans 14 amino acids. Trimming shortened V by 0 bases and J by 6 bases, and 13 bases separated the two germline ends. Complete variable domain (other parts from reference TRBV5-4 and TRBJ2-7): ETGVTQSPTHLIKTRGQQVTLRCSSQSGHNTVSWYQQALGQGPQFIFQYYREEENGRGNFPPRFSGLQFPNYSSELNVNALELDDSALYLCASSLDPRAGEQYFGPGTRLTVT.